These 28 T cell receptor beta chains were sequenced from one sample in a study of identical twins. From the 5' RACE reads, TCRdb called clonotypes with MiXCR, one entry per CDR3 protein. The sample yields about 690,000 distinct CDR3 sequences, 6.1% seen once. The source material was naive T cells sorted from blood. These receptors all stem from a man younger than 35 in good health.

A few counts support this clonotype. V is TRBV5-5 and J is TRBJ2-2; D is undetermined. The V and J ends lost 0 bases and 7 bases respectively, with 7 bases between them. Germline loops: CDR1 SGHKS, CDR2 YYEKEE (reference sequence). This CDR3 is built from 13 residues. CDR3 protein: CASSLEPRGELFF. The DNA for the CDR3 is TGTGCCAGCAGCTTGGAACCCCGCGGGGAGCTGTTTTTT.

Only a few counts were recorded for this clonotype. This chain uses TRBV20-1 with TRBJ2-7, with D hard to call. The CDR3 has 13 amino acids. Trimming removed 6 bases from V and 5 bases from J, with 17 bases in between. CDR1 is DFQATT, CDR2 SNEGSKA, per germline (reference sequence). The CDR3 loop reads CSAKGPSPHEQYF. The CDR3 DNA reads TGCAGTGCGAAGGGTCCGTCCCCCCACGAGCAGTACTTC.

The CDR3 is CASSFRQRTTRAGETQYF. CDR3 DNA: TGTGCCAGCAGTTTCAGGCAAAGGACCACCCGGGCGGGGGAGACCCAGTACTTC. The rearrangement uses TRBV12-3 or TRBV12-4 and TRBJ2-5; D possibly corresponds to TRBD2 (6 bases). The CDR3 runs to 18 residues. V lost 3 bases, J lost 5 bases, and 25 bases lay in between.

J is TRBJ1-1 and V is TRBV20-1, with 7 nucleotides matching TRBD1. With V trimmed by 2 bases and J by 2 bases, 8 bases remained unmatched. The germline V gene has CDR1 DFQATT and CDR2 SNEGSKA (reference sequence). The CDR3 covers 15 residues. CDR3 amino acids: CSARPRQGLNTEAFF. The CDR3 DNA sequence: TGCAGTGCTAGACCACGACAGGGTTTAAACACTGAAGCTTTCTTT.

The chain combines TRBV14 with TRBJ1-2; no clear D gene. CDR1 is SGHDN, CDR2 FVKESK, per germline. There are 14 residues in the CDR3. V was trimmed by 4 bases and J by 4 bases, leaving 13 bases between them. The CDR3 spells CASSRSSGSYGYTF. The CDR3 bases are TGTGCCAGCAGCCGATCTTCCGGGAGCTATGGCTACACCTTC. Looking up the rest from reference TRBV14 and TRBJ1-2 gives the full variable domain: EAGVTQFPSHSVIEKGQTVTLRCDPISGHDNLYWYRRVMGKEIKFLLHFVKESKQDESGMPNNRFLAERTGGTYSTLKVQPAELEDSGVYFCASSRSSGSYGYTFGSGTRLTVV.

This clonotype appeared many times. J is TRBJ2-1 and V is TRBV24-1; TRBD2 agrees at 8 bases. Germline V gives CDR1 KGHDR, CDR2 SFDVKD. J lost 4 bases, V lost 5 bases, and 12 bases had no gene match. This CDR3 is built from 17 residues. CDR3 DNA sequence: TGTGCCACCAGTGCCCCGGGAGGGGCGGGGACTTACAATGAGCAGTTCTTC. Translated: CATSAPGGAGTYNEQFF.

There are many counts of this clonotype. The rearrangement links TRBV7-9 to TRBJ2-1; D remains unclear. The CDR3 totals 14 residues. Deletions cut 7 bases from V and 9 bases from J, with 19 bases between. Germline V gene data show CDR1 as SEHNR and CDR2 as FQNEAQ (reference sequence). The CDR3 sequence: CASIPPVRRSEQFF. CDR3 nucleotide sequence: TGTGCCAGCATTCCCCCCGTTCGTCGCAGTGAGCAGTTCTTC.

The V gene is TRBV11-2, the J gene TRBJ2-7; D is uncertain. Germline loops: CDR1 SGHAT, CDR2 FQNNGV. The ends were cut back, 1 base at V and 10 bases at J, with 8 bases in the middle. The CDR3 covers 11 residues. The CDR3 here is CASSLGVAQYV. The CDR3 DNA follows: TGTGCCAGCAGCTTAGGAGTCGCCCAGTACGTC.

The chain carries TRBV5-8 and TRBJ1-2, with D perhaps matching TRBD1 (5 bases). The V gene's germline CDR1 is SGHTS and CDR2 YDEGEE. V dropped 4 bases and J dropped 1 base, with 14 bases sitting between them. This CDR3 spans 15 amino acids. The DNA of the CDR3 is TGTGCCAGCAGCACGTACAGGCGGCTTAACTATGGCTACACCTTC. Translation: CASSTYRRLNYGYTF.

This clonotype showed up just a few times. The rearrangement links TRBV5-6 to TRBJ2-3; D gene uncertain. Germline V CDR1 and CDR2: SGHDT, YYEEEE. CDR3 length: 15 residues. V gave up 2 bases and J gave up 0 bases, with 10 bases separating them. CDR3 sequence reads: CASSFIAHSTDTQYF. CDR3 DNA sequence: TGTGCCAGCAGCTTCATTGCTCATAGCACAGATACGCAGTATTTT.

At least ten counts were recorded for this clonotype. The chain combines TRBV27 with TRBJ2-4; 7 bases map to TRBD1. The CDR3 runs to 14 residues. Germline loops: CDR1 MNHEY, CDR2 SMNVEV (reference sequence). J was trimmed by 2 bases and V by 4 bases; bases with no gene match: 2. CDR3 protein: CASSSRGTKNIQYF. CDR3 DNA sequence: TGTGCCAGCAGTTCCAGGGGGACCAAAAACATTCAGTACTTC.

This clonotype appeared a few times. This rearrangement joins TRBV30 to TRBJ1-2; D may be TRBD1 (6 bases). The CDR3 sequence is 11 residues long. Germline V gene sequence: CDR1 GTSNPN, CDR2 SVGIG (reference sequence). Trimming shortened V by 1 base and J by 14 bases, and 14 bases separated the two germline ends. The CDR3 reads CAWSASGAGTF. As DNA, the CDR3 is TGTGCCTGGAGTGCTTCGGGGGCGGGTACCTTC.

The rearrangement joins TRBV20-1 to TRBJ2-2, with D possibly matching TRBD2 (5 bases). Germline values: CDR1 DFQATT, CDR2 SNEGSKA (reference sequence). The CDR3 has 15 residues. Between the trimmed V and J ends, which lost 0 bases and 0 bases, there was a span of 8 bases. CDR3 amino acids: CSARDSSTNTGELFF. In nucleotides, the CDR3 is TGCAGTGCTAGAGATTCTAGCACGAACACCGGGGAGCTGTTTTTT.

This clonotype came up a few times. The CDR3: CATAGAFQETQYF. CDR3 DNA: TGTGCCACCGCAGGGGCCTTCCAAGAGACCCAGTACTTC. This chain uses TRBV15 with TRBJ2-5; perhaps TRBD1 as D (6 bases). The V and J ends lost 8 bases and 1 base respectively, with 11 bases between them. The germline CDR1 and CDR2 sequences are LNHNV and YYDKDF (reference sequence). The CDR3 extends over 13 amino acids.

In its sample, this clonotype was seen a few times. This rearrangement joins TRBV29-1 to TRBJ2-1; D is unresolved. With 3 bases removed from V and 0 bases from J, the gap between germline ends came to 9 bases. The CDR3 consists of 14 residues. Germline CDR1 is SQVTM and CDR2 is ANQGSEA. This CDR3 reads CSVEGKGSYNEQFF. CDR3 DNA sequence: TGCAGCGTTGAGGGGAAAGGCTCCTACAATGAGCAGTTCTTC.

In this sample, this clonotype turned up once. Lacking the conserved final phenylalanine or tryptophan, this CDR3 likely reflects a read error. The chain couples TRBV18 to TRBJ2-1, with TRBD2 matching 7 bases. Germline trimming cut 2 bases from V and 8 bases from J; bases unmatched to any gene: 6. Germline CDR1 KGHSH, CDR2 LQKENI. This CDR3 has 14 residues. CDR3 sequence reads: CASSPGLGPDEQFL. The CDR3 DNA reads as TGTGCCAGCTCACCAGGACTAGGTCCTGATGAGCAGTTCCTC.

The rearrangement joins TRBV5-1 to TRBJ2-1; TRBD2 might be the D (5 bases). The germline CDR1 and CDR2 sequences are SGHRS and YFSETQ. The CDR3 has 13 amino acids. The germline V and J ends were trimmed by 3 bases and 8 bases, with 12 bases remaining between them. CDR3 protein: CASSSSGVYEQFF. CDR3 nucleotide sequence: TGCGCCAGCAGCTCCTCCGGGGTCTATGAGCAGTTCTTC. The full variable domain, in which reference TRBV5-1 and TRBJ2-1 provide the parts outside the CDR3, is KAGVTQTPRYLIKTRGQQVTLSCSPISGHRSVSWYQQTPGQGLQFLFEYFSETQRNKGNFPGRFSGRQFSNSRSEMNVSTLELGDSALYLCASSSSGVYEQFFGPGTRLTVL.

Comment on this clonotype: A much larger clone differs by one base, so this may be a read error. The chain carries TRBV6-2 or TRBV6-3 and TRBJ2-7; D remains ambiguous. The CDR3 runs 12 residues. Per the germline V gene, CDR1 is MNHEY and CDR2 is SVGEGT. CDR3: CASSYLHTEQSF. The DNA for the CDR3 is TGTGCCAGCAGTTACCTACACACAGAGCAGTCCTTC.

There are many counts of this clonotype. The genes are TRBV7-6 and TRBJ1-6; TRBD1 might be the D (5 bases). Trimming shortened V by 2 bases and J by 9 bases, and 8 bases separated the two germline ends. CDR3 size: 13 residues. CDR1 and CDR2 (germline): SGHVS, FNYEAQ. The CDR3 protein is CASSLQGSSPLHF. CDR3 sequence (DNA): TGTGCCAGCAGCTTACAGGGCAGTTCACCCCTCCACTTT.

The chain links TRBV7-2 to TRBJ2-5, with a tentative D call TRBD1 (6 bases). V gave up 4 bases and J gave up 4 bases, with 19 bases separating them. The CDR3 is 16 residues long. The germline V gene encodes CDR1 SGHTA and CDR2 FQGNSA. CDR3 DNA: TGTGCCAGCAGCTCCCATGCTTCAGGGGCTCGAGAGACCCAGTACTTC. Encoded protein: CASSSHASGARETQYF. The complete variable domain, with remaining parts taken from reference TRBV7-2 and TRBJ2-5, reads GAGVSQSPSNKVTEKGKDVELRCDPISGHTALYWYRQSLGQGLEFLIYFQGNSAPDKSGLPSDRFSAERTGGSVSTLTIQRTQQEDSAVYLCASSSHASGARETQYFGPGTRLLVL.

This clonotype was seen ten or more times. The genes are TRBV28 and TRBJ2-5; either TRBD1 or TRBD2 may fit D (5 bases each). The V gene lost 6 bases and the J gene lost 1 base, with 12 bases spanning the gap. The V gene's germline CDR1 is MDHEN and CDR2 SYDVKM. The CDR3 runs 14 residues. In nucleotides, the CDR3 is TGTGCCAGCAGCCCCTCTGGGGGCCAAGAGACCCAGTACTTC. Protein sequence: CASSPSGGQETQYF.

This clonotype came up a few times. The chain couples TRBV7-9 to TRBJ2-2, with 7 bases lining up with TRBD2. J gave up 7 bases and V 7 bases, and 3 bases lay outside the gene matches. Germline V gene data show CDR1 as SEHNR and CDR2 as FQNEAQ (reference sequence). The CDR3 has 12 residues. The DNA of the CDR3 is TGTGCCAGCATGCGGGAGTTCGGGGAGCTGTTTTTT. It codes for CASMREFGELFF.

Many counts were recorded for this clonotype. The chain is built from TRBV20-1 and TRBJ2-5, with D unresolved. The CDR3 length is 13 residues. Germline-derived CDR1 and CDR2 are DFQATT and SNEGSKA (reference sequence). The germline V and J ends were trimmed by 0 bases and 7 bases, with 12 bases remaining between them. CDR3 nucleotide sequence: TGCAGTGCTAGAGATCTGGCCCTCGGGACCCAGTACTTC. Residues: CSARDLALGTQYF.

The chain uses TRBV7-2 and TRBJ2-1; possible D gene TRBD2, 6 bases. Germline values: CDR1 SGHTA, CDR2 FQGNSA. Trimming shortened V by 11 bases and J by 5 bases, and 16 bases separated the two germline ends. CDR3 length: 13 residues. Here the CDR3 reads CAAGQRVNNEQFF. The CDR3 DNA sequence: TGTGCCGCGGGCCAGCGGGTAAACAATGAGCAGTTCTTC.

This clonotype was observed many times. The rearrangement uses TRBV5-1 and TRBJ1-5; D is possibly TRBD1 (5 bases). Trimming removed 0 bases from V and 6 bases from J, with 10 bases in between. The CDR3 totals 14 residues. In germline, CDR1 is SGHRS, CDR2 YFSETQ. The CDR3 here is CASSLAQGSQPQHF. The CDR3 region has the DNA TGCGCCAGCAGCTTGGCGCAGGGCAGTCAGCCCCAGCATTTT.

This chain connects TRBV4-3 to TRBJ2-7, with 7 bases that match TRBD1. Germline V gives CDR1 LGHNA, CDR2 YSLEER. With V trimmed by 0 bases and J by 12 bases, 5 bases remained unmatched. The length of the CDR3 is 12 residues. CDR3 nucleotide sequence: TGCGCCAGCAGCCAAGATGGGACAGCTCCGTACTTC. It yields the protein CASSQDGTAPYF.

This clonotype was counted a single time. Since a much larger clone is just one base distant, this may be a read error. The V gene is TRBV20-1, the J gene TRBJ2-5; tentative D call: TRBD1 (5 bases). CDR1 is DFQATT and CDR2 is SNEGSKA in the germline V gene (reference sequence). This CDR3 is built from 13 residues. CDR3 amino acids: CSATRTPKETRYF. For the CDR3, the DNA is TGCAGTGCTACACGGACACCGAAAGAGACCCGGTACTTC.

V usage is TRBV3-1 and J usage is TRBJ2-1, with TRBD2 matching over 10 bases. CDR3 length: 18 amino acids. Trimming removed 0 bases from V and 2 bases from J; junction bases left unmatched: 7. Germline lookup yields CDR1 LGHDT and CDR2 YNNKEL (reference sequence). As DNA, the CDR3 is TGTGCCAGCAGCCAAGATCCGGGAGCGGGAGGGCCCTACAATGAGCAGTTCTTC. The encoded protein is CASSQDPGAGGPYNEQFF.